This entry lists 3 T cell receptor beta chains sequenced from one sample in a study of blood T cells in healthy people across ages. Together with a sample-barcoded 5' primer, a J-beta primer mix was included in a second PCR lasting about 7 to 11 cycles. One entry per CDR3 protein, called by TCRdb with MiXCR from the 5' RACE reads. The profile covers 550,000 to 700,000 distinct CDR3 sequences, with 25% to 30% appearing a single time and around 20% taken by the ten largest. Sequenced sample: blood. These TCRs come from an older woman in good health.

This chain connects TRBV14 to TRBJ2-5; D may be TRBD1 or TRBD2 (5 bases each). Near its end, the DNA agrees better with TRBJ2-7, so the J call may be wrong. Germline lookup yields CDR1 SGHDN and CDR2 FVKESK. CDR3 length: 16 residues. In DNA form, the CDR3 reads TGTGCCAGCAGCCACCCGGGACCAAGGAGCTCCTACGAGCAGTACTTC. It is translated as CASSHPGPRSSYEQYF.

This clonotype was seen a few times. The chain is built from TRBV25-1 and TRBJ1-2, with no clear D. With 7 bases removed from V and 4 bases from J, the gap between germline ends came to 7 bases. Germline CDR1 is MGHDK and CDR2 is SYGVNS. The CDR3 runs 11 residues. As DNA, the CDR3 is TGTGCCAGCACCTCGGGCTATGGCTACACCTTC. Translated, it gives CASTSGYGYTF.

Written as DNA, the CDR3 is TGCAGTGCTAACGGGGGCACAGATACGCAGTATTTT. It translates to CSANGGTDTQYF. The chain uses TRBV20-1 and TRBJ2-3, with D maybe TRBD2 (5 bases). The CDR3 covers 12 residues. Trimming pared 4 bases from V and 1 base from J, leaving 6 bases between. Germline CDR1 is DFQATT and CDR2 is SNEGSKA (reference sequence).